Listed here is a single T cell receptor (beta chain). Its antigen is undetermined. The sample is drawn from a study of T-cell memory formation after mild COVID-19. General study points: Pre-infection memory carried some responding clones, suggesting that cross-reactive memory joined. A second wave expanding day 15 to 37 was CD4+-biased; contracting clones were balanced.

Researchers used 5'RACE with constant-segment primers to make TCR alpha and TCR beta cDNA libraries that carry sample barcodes and UMIs. MiXCR, run by TCRdb on the 5' RACE reads, gives a single entry per CDR3 protein. The sample comprises 580,000 or so distinct CDR3 sequences, 15% to 20% of which are singletons, and 8.1% rests with the top ten. The CDR3 has 15 residues. The V segment lost 8 bases and the J segment 2 bases; nucleotides outside the gene matches: 11. The germline V gene encodes CDR1 MNHEY and CDR2 SMNVEV (reference sequence). The J gene is TRBJ2-7, the V gene TRBV27; 8 bases are shared with TRBD2. This sequence originates from an adult woman who had mild COVID-19 (a few samples of this study predate the infection). Cell type and time point are not known. Sequencing was carried out using PBMCs or a T cell subset sorted from them (not recorded which). This CDR3 reads CASRGSAGGAYEQYF. DNA for the CDR3: TGTGCCAGCCGGGGCTCGGCGGGAGGCGCCTACGAGCAGTACTTC.